These 10 T cell receptor beta chains came from one sample sequenced in a study of T cell responses to AZD1222 COVID-19 vaccine. The data were produced by immunoSEQ multiplex PCR, yet TCRdb's version contains in-frame clones alone and is incomplete. In the table there are 90,000 to 100,000 clones, roughly 90% of which are singletons. The material was peripheral blood, obtained 28 days after the second AZD1222 dose. All receptors derive from an adult who received the AZD1222 COVID-19 vaccine.

CDR3 in DNA: TGTGCCAGCAGCGTAGCGACTATAAAGGCAGGGGGGTTTGAGCAGTTCTTC. This sequence encodes CASSVATIKAGGFEQFF. The gene calls are TRBV9 and TRBJ2-1, with D tentatively TRBD1 (7 bases). Germline-derived CDR1 and CDR2 are SGDLS and YYNGEE. The CDR3 totals 17 residues. V was trimmed by 0 bases and J by 9 bases, leaving 22 bases between them.

This CDR3 reads CAWRSGRGNTEAFF. CDR3 nucleotide sequence: TGTGCCTGGAGAAGTGGCAGGGGGAACACTGAAGCTTTCTTT. This chain connects TRBV30 to TRBJ1-1; TRBD1 is a possible D gene (6 bases). The germline V and J ends were trimmed by 3 bases and 1 base, with 12 bases remaining between them. Germline CDR1 reads GTSNPN; CDR2 reads SVGIG (reference sequence). The CDR3 extends over 14 amino acids.

V usage is TRBV28 and J usage is TRBJ1-5; D gene ambiguous. Between the trimmed V and J ends, which lost 2 bases and 2 bases, there was a span of 1 base. The germline V gene has CDR1 MDHEN and CDR2 SYDVKM. This CDR3 is built from 12 residues. CDR3 in DNA: TGTGCCAGCAGTTTAGGCAATCAGCCCCAGCATTTT. The encoded protein is CASSLGNQPQHF.

J is TRBJ1-4 and V is TRBV19, with D tentatively TRBD1 (5 bases). The germline gives CDR1 LNHDA, CDR2 SQIVND (reference sequence). V dropped 6 bases and J dropped 6 bases, with 14 bases sitting between them. CDR3 length equals 14 residues. For the CDR3, the DNA is TGTGCCAGTAGCTGGGGACGACGGGATGAAAAACTGTTTTTT. Its translation: CASSWGRRDEKLFF.

The rearrangement links TRBV6-1 to TRBJ1-5; no clear D. Germline lookup yields CDR1 MNHNS and CDR2 SASEGT. CDR3 length: 12 residues. The V gene lost 1 base and the J gene lost 9 bases, with 7 bases spanning the gap. The CDR3 loop reads CASSEGVRPQHF. As DNA, the CDR3 is TGTGCCAGCAGTGAAGGGGTGCGGCCCCAGCATTTT.

V usage is TRBV5-1 and J usage is TRBJ2-2; D is unclear. CDR1 and CDR2 (germline): SGHRS, YFSETQ. This CDR3 comprises 15 residues. Trimming stripped 0 bases from V and 7 bases from J, with 13 bases between. The CDR3 loop reads CASSLGRSHGGELFF. CDR3 nucleotides: TGCGCCAGCAGCTTGGGGCGGTCCCACGGCGGGGAGCTGTTTTTT.

The DNA for the CDR3 is TGTGCCAGCAGACCCGGGGCCACAACTAATGAAAAACTGTTTTTT. Translated: CASRPGATTNEKLFF. The chain links TRBV6-4 to TRBJ1-4; D may be TRBD1 (5 bases). Per germline, CDR1 MRHNA and CDR2 SNTAGT. The V gene lost 6 bases and the J gene lost 0 bases, with 11 bases spanning the gap. The CDR3 runs to 15 residues.

The rearrangement uses TRBV5-6 and TRBJ1-2; D not certain. The germline gives CDR1 SGHDT, CDR2 YYEEEE. V gave up 0 bases and J gave up 4 bases, with 7 bases separating them. This CDR3 has 13 residues. CDR3 loop: CASSLDRIYGYTF. For the CDR3, the DNA is TGTGCCAGCAGCTTGGACAGAATCTATGGCTACACCTTC.

The gene calls are TRBV5-1 and TRBJ2-7, with 13 bases lining up with TRBD2. V was pared by 3 bases and J by 9 bases, with 9 bases of the junction left unmatched. CDR1 and CDR2 (germline): SGHRS, YFSETQ. The CDR3 consists of 15 residues. The CDR3 protein is CASSSGTSGISGQYF. For the CDR3, the DNA is TGCGCCAGCAGCTCTGGGACTAGCGGGATCTCAGGGCAGTACTTC. The full variable domain, its missing parts supplied by reference TRBV5-1 and TRBJ2-7, is KAGVTQTPRYLIKTRGQQVTLSCSPISGHRSVSWYQQTPGQGLQFLFEYFSETQRNKGNFPGRFSGRQFSNSRSEMNVSTLELGDSALYLCASSSGTSGISGQYFGPGTRLTVT.

This chain joins TRBV5-1 and TRBJ2-7; TRBD2 matches 10 bases. The V and J ends lost 3 bases and 0 bases, in that order; junction bases with no gene match: 0. CDR1 is SGHRS, CDR2 YFSETQ, per germline. The CDR3 extends over 14 amino acids. The chain's CDR3 is CASSWTSGSYEQYF. In DNA, the CDR3 is TGCGCCAGCAGCTGGACTAGCGGCTCCTACGAGCAGTACTTC.